This T cell receptor beta chain was captured in a study of T cells after yellow fever vaccination (dated by TCRdb to the late 2010s). Notes on the research overall: The SMART-Seq v4 Ultra Low Input RNA kit was used to prepare libraries from fractions with low cell numbers. To follow T-cell clones before and after both primary and booster YFV17D yellow fever vaccination, bulk TCR alpha and beta repertoires underwent longitudinal sequencing. Two healthy male donors, one aged 18 to 29 and one aged 30 to 40 years, made up the cohort. Bulk PBMC replicates and cell subsets were isolated from blood drawn at multiple timepoints before and after both primary and secondary immunization.

This clonotype was observed a handful of times. The target of this receptor is not known. Per-base quality was not reported, and no clone a single base away is much larger than it. The meaning of the sample's treatment or condition label: live attenuated yellow fever vaccine strain. Two biological replicates of bulk PBMCs were collected at each blood-draw timepoint. PBMCs were isolated from peripheral blood using a standard Ficoll-Paque protocol. RNA was extracted with TriZol from bulk PBMCs, CD4 and CD8 fractions, and dextramer-positive and dextramer-negative fractions. Here is what the overall study found, with its caveats: Compared with the primary T-cell response, the secondary T-cell response was weaker but faster, peaking on day 5 rather than day 15. Most clones expanded after primary vaccination were re-detected after the booster (almost 97% of CD4 and approximately 85% of CD8), suggesting broad memory maintenance. A small share of clonotypes occurred in both CD4 and CD8 compartments, likely arising from convergent recombination. Because the study included only a couple of donors, the extent to which the findings can be generalized is limited. Because abundant contaminating clonotypes from the bulk population could be contained in FACS-sorted repertoires, computational filtering was required.

TCR cDNA was synthesized by 5'RACE template switching, which introduced a universal primer site and unique molecular identifiers. Priming of cDNA synthesis was performed from both the TCR alpha and TCR beta constant segments. Two PCR steps were used to amplify libraries, with sample barcodes and sequencing adapters being added in the second step. Sequencing of libraries was performed on Illumina HiSeq 2500 (2x100 bp) or NovaSeq (2x150 bp). The study's own analysis went as follows. Demultiplexing of reads and collapsing into UMI consensus sequences were performed with MIGEC, and V(D)J alignment was carried out with MiXCR. Vaccine-responding clonotypes were defined with edgeR using replicate PBMC samples, requiring FDR below 0.01 and a log2 fold change above 5 up to day 15. CD4 or CD8 identity was assigned to each bulk clonotype according to whether the clonotype was present at higher abundance in the sequenced CD4 repertoire or the sequenced CD8 repertoire. TCRdb reprocessing: public reads trimmed at Q25 with fastp, clones called with MiXCR, in-frame beta chains kept. Rows are combined by CDR3 protein, so each entry shows the most common genes and DNA. What appears here as the V and J calls and clone size reflects TCRdb's work, not the paper's. For this sample the table gives 400,000 to 650,000 distinct CDR3 sequences, of which 20% to 25% were detected only once. Of the sample, less than 20% is held by the ten largest clones.

There are 14 amino acids in the CDR3, from cysteine to phenylalanine inclusive. The only DNA kept is the CDR3, 42 bases in frame from the first base. CDR1 is given as LNHNV and CDR2 as YYDKDF, both from the germline V gene (reference sequence). Trimming at the junction amounts to 8 bases on V and 1 base on J, and the germline ends lie 12 bases apart. This clonotype was sampled from a man aged 18 to 30 who received the YFV17D yellow fever vaccine. Sequenced here: PBMCs, sampled less than 25 days after the first yellow fever vaccination. The rearrangement combines TRBV15 with TRBJ2-4; no D segment can be confidently identified. The DNA sequence is TGTGCCACCCGCCAGGTCCCGGCCAAAAACATTCAGTACTTC. It encodes CATRQVPAKNIQYF.